This entry is about one T cell receptor beta chain. Its matching antigen is unknown. The data originate from a study of cytomegalovirus exposure and HLA in healthy donors. PCR employed 60 Vbeta and 13 Jbeta primers. Sequenced by immunoSEQ multiplex PCR; TCRdb stores in-frame clones only, minus some. This table lists around 75,000 clones. Regarding the study as a whole: In a later analysis, productive TCRs from donors in an Asian-associated ancestry cluster reportedly carried fewer N-insertions than the cohort mean. Sequencing likely generated an artifact that appeared as a cluster of highly shared sequence variants. With DRB1 most and HLA-C fewest, TCR association rates differed between HLA loci in a later analysis. It was shown in a later analysis that HLA-associated TCR beta chains were more clonally expanded than other, equally common chains.

Trimming cost V 5 bases and J 4 bases, with 17 bases left between them. This CDR3 region has 15 residues. Germline V gene lookup returns CDR1 SGHTA and CDR2 FQGNSA. This sequence was found in a man between 45 and 60 years old in good health and CMV-seropositive. The chain joins TRBV7-2 to TRBJ1-1; tentative D call: TRBD1 (6 bases). Input material: PBMCs. The CDR3 reads CASSRGGGGGTEAFF. CDR3 nucleotide sequence: TGTGCCAGCAGCCGTGGGGGGGGCGGGGGCACTGAAGCTTTCTTT.